One sample yielded the 3 T cell receptor beta chains listed below, sequenced in a study of blood T cells in healthy people across ages. With a J-beta primer mix and a sample-barcoded 5' primer, a second PCR ran about 6 to 11 cycles. TCRdb passed the 5' RACE reads through MiXCR, listing each CDR3 protein once. The sample includes around 500,000 distinct CDR3 sequences, roughly a quarter of them seen just once. The data were also submitted as part of a second study, on T cells of mothers and their children.

Specimen: blood. These receptors were collected from a boy between 2 and 15 years old in good health.

This clonotype has only a few counts. The V gene is TRBV20-1, the J gene TRBJ2-2; the match to TRBD2 covers 13 bases. The ends lost 5 bases at V and 3 bases at J; junction bases unmatched: 9. CDR3 length: 17 amino acids. Germline assignment: CDR1 DFQATT and CDR2 SNEGSKA (reference sequence). CDR3 sequence reads: CSAWGTSGTPDTGELFF. As DNA, the CDR3 is TGCAGTGCTTGGGGGACTAGCGGGACCCCCGACACCGGGGAGCTGTTTTTT.

The V gene is TRBV20-1, the J gene TRBJ2-7, with no clear D. In germline, CDR1 is DFQATT, CDR2 SNEGSKA (reference sequence). V was cut by 5 bases and J by 7 bases, with 21 bases left in between. This CDR3 is built from 14 residues. The DNA for the CDR3 is TGCAGTGCTTACCCCCCCCAGACCCTACTGGAGCAGTACTTC. This translates into CSAYPPQTLLEQYF.

The sample holds many counts of this clonotype. This chain links TRBV29-1 with TRBJ2-5, with TRBD1 identical over 10 bases. V was clipped by 1 base and J by 5 bases; unmatched bases: 4. This CDR3 contains 14 residues. Germline CDR1 SQVTM, CDR2 ANQGSEA. CDR3 protein: CSVEGDRGLETQYF. In DNA, the CDR3 is TGCAGCGTTGAAGGCGACAGGGGGCTGGAGACCCAGTACTTC.